A selection of T cell receptor beta chains follows, all from one sample in a study of cytomegalovirus exposure and HLA in healthy donors. Clones were read by immunoSEQ multiplex PCR, and TCRdb kept only the in-frame ones, dropping some. In all, the sample yields about 120,000 clones. The material sequenced was PBMCs. These receptors all stem from a man aged 18 to 30 in good health and CMV-seronegative. CDR3s include the opening cysteine and the closing phenylalanine or tryptophan. A D gene is named only where the DNA matches it firmly.

d_call	j_call	v_call	cdr3_nt	cdr3_aa
TRBD2	TRBJ2-3	TRBV14	TGTGCCAGCAGCCACGGACTAGCGGGAGGAAGGCCCCAGTATTTT	CASSHGLAGGRPQYF
TRBD1	TRBJ1-1	TRBV6-5	TGTGCCAGCAGGACGACAGGGACCACTGAAGCTTTCTTT	CASRTTGTTEAFF
NA	TRBJ2-1	TRBV11-2	TGTGCCAGCAGCTTAGGGAGCAATGAGCAGTTCTTC	CASSLGSNEQFF
NA	TRBJ1-5	TRBV16	TGTGCCAGCAGCCAATTAGCTGGGGCTAGCAATCAGCCCCAGCATTTT	CASSQLAGASNQPQHF
NA	TRBJ2-6	TRBV28	TGCGCCAGCAGTGGGTCGACTCTCTCTGGGGCCAACGTCCTGACTTTC	CASSGSTLSGANVLTF
NA	TRBJ1-1	TRBV29-1	TGCAGCGTTTTGGGTTGGGCAGGTCAGGGCAACACTGAAGCTTTCTTT	CSVLGWAGQGNTEAFF
TRBD2	TRBJ2-4	TRBV5-1	TGCGCCAGCAGCTGGGGGGGTGGAACCAAAAACATTCAGTACTTC	CASSWGGGTKNIQYF
NA	TRBJ1-5	TRBV15	TGTGCCACCAGTCTAGGTAGATCTAGCAATCAGCCCCAGCATTTT	CATSLGRSSNQPQHF
TRBD1	TRBJ2-2	TRBV7-9	TGTGCCAGCAGCCCCATCCGGGACAGAAACACCGGGGAGCTGTTTTTT	CASSPIRDRNTGELFF
NA	TRBJ1-1	TRBV7-2	TGTGCCAGCAGCTCGAACCAGGGGAACGAAGCTTTCTTT	CASSSNQGNEAFF
NA	TRBJ1-1	TRBV6-6	TGTGCCAGCAGCCCCCTATCGCGGAGGGACACTGAAGCTTTCTTT	CASSPLSRRDTEAFF
TRBD1	TRBJ2-3	TRBV5-5	TGTGCCAGCAGCCTCAGGACAGGGGGCACAGATACGCAGTATTTT	CASSLRTGGTDTQYF
TRBD2	TRBJ2-3	TRBV4-3	TGCGCCAGCAGCCAAAGGGTACCTCTAGCGGGAGTGACAGATACGCAGTATTTT	CASSQRVPLAGVTDTQYF
TRBD1	TRBJ1-2	TRBV7-8	TGTGCCAGCAGCTTCGACAGGGTTGCTAACTATGGCTACACCTTC	CASSFDRVANYGYTF
TRBD2	TRBJ2-7	TRBV11-2	TGTGCCAGCCCCCCATCAGCGGGGGCCAGTTTTTACGAGCAGTACTTC	CASPPSAGASFYEQYF
TRBD1	TRBJ1-2	TRBV18	TGTGCCAGCTCACCGGGACAGAACTATGGCTACACCTTC	CASSPGQNYGYTF
NA	TRBJ2-7	TRBV7-2	TGTGCCAGCAGCTTAGATGCGGGCTACGAGCAGTACTTC	CASSLDAGYEQYF
NA	TRBJ1-2	TRBV7-8	TGTGCCAGCAGCCGTACCACAGGCCTCTATGGCTACACCTTC	CASSRTTGLYGYTF
TRBD1	TRBJ1-6	TRBV28	TGTGCCAGCAGCTCAGACAGGGCTTCCTATAATTCACCCCTCCACTTT	CASSSDRASYNSPLHF
NA	TRBJ1-5	TRBV18	TGTGCCAGCTCACCAGGAGGAAATCAGCCCCAGCATTTT	CASSPGGNQPQHF
TRBD1	TRBJ1-1	TRBV7-2	TGTGCCAGCAGCCTGGACAGGGTAGGCACTGAAGCTTTCTTT	CASSLDRVGTEAFF
NA	TRBJ2-5	TRBV30	TGTGCCTGGAGTGTATTGATGCCAGGGGAGGAGACCCAGTACTTC	CAWSVLMPGEETQYF
NA	TRBJ1-3	TRBV5-1	TGCGCCAGCAGCTTGGTTTCCCGGGGCTCTGGAAACACCATATATTTT	CASSLVSRGSGNTIYF
NA	TRBJ2-1	TRBV7-3	TGTGCCAGCAGCTTAGTACCGTCGGGGGAGTACAATGAGCAGTTCTTC	CASSLVPSGEYNEQFF
NA	TRBJ2-3	TRBV5-1	TGCGCCAGCAGCTTGGCCGCGCGGAATACGCAGTATTTT	CASSLAARNTQYF
TRBD1	TRBJ1-5	TRBV19	TGTGCCCTTGGAGGGGACAGGGTCGGTCAGCCCCAGCATTTT	CALGGDRVGQPQHF
NA	TRBJ1-1	TRBV18	TGTGCCAGCTCACCGACAGTGAACACTGAAGCTTTCTTT	CASSPTVNTEAFF
TRBD1	TRBJ1-2	TRBV27	TGTGCCAGCAGTGAGGGGACAGGGGGAGGGATGAGTGGCTACACCTTC	CASSEGTGGGMSGYTF
NA	TRBJ2-2	TRBV6-5	TGTGCCAGCAGTTATTTTGCTGGGCTATCGCCCGGGGAGCTGTTTTTT	CASSYFAGLSPGELFF
TRBD2	TRBJ2-1	TRBV27	TGTGCCAGCAGTGGACTAGCGGGGGCTGTAAATGAGCAGTTCTTC	CASSGLAGAVNEQFF
NA	TRBJ1-4	TRBV28	TGTGCCAGCAGTCCCCTCCCGGACTTTAATGAAAAACTGTTTTTT	CASSPLPDFNEKLFF
TRBD2	TRBJ2-1	TRBV18	TGTGCCAGCTCGCCCGGAAGTCTAGCGGGAGGGCCTTTTTACAATGAGCAGTTCTTC	CASSPGSLAGGPFYNEQFF
NA	TRBJ1-3	TRBV15	TGTGCCACCAGCAGAGGGGGGACATCGTCCTCTGGAAACACCATATATTTT	CATSRGGTSSSGNTIYF
NA	TRBJ1-1	TRBV5-1	TGCGCCAGCAGCTTGACCGGGGTCACTGAAGCTTTCTTT	CASSLTGVTEAFF
TRBD1	TRBJ2-7	TRBV9	TGTGCCAGCAGCGTACAAGGGGGCTCGCACGAGCAGTACTTC	CASSVQGGSHEQYF
NA	TRBJ1-1	TRBV7-3	TGTGCCAGCAGCTTAAAGTTGGGAGGAGACACTGAAGCTTTCTTT	CASSLKLGGDTEAFF
TRBD2	TRBJ2-3	TRBV18	TGTGCCAGCTCACCACGGACTAGCGGGGCTGGGGATACGCAGTATTTT	CASSPRTSGAGDTQYF
NA	TRBJ1-1	TRBV6-6	TGTGCCAGCAGTTACTCCCCGGGACAACCTGAAGCTTTCTTT	CASSYSPGQPEAFF
TRBD2	TRBJ2-5	TRBV19	TGTGCCAGTAGTCCCGGGACTAGCGGGGACCAAGAGACCCAGTACTTC	CASSPGTSGDQETQYF
NA	TRBJ1-3	TRBV5-1	TGCGCCAGCAGCTTGGCCTTGGGGAGAGGAAACACCATATATTTT	CASSLALGRGNTIYF
TRBD1	TRBJ2-5	TRBV7-6	TGTGCCAGCAGCTTAGGGACAGGGGGCATCGGAGAGACCCAGTACTTC	CASSLGTGGIGETQYF